The clone carrying this T cell receptor (beta chain) was seen many times. What it binds is not known. V was cut by 6 bases and J by 7 bases, with 22 bases left in between. The CDR3 has 15 residues. Scientists made TCR beta libraries using quantitative 5'-RACE with molecular barcodes. TCRdb redid the calling of the 5' RACE reads with MiXCR, one entry per CDR3 protein. This sample has approximately 17,000 distinct CDR3 sequences; 8.2% occur once, and the top ten carry 30% to 45%. The record originates from a study of CD8 T cells in ankylosing spondylitis. General observations from the study: Eight or nine highly homologous variants formed a TCR beta motif that appeared characteristic of ankylosing spondylitis blood.

The sequenced sample was blood. V is TRBV12-3 or TRBV12-4 and J is TRBJ2-7, with D perhaps TRBD2 (7 bases). This TCR came from a male donor with ankylosing spondylitis or in good health (not recorded which). For the CDR3, the DNA is TGTGCCAGCAGCAAGACAGGAGACCGCGGGGGAGAGCAGTACTTC. This translates into CASSKTGDRGGEQYF.